The sequence of this T cell receptor beta chain was determined in a study of blood T cell repertoires in COVID-19. Germline V lookup: CDR1 MDHEN, CDR2 SYDVKM. The CDR3 covers 12 residues. Trimming took 5 bases from V and 3 from J, leaving 7 bases between them. Of note for this clone: In the same sample, other DNA sequences code for this CDR3.

Assay: immunoSEQ multiplex PCR; the TCRdb copy retains only in-frame clones and omits some. The sample yields 270,000 or so clones, nearly 85% seen once. This receptor was taken from a human donor in a cohort sampled during active COVID-19. This sequence joins TRBV28 and TRBJ1-2, with D perhaps TRBD1 (5 bases). The specimen was peripheral blood. This CDR3 is CASSQGHYGYTF. DNA of the CDR3: TGTGCCAGCAGTCAGGGCCACTATGGCTACACCTTC.